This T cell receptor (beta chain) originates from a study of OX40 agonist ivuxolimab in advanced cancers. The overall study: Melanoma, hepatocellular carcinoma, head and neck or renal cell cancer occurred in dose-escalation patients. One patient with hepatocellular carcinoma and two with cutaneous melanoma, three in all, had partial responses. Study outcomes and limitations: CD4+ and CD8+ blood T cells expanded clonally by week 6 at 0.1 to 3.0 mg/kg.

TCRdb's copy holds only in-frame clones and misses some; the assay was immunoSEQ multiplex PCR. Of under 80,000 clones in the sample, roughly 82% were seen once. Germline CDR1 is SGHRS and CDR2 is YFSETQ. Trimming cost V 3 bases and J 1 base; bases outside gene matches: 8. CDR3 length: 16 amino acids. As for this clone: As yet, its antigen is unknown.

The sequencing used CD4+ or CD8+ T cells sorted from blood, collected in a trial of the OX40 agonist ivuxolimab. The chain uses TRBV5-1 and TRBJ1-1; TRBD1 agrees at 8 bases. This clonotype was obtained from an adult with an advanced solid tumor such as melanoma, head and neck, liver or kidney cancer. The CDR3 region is CASSSHSRGQNTEAFF. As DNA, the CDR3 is TGCGCCAGCAGCTCCCACTCCAGGGGGCAGAACACTGAAGCTTTCTTT.